The TCR beta chain under discussion was sequenced for a study of cytomegalovirus exposure and HLA in healthy donors. At the level of the study: A previous analysis identified approximately 110 million unique TCR beta sequences derived from some 200 million T cells. Study-wide findings and caveats: In a later analysis, productive TCRs from donors in an Asian-associated ancestry cluster reportedly carried fewer N-insertions than the cohort mean.

Amplification used 60 Vbeta primers and 13 Jbeta primers. Assay: immunoSEQ multiplex PCR; the TCRdb copy retains only in-frame clones and omits some. This sample carries 80,000 or so clones, around 84% of them seen once, and the ten largest clones take 4% to 5.5%. Regarding this clone: Its antigen is not identified.

The junction had 1 base not matched to a gene; V was cut back by 2 bases and J by 0 bases. CDR1 and CDR2 from the germline V gene are MGHDK and SYGVNS. This CDR3 region has 14 residues. The sample consisted of PBMCs. The clonotype originates from a man aged 35-49 years in good health and CMV-seronegative. The V and J genes are TRBV25-1 and TRBJ2-7; TRBD2 agrees at 7 bases. CDR3 sequence reads: CASSEAGDSYEQYF. In DNA form, the CDR3 reads TGTGCCAGCAGTGAAGCGGGGGACTCCTACGAGCAGTACTTC.